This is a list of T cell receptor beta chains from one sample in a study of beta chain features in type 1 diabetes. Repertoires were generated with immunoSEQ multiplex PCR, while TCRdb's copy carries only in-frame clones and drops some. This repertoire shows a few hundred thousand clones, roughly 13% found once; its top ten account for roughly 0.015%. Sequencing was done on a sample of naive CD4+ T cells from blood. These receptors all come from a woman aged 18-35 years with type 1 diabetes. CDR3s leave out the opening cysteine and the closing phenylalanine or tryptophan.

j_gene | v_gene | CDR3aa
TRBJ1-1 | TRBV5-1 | ASSIAGGLTEAF
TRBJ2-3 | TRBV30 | ASGRLDTQY
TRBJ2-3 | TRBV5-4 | ASRTSGSDTQY
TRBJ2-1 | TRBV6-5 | ASPPQGSSYNEQF
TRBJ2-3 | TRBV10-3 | AISELIGATDTQY
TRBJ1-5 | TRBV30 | AWSVEGDQPQH
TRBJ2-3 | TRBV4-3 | ASSQDVGRASTDTQY
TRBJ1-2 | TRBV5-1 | ASSLGQGESGYT
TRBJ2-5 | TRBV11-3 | ASSLIRETQY
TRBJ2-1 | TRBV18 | ASSTLAGYNEQF
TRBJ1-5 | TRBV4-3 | ASSQGQGGQPQH
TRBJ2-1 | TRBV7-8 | ASSFQAGVGEQF
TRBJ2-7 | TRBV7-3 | ASSLKSARGSYEQY
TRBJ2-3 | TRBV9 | ASSVGSGRTTDTQY
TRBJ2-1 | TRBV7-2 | ASSFYDEQF
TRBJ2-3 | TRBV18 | ASSPNSGGSTDTQY
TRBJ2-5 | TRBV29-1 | SVDEFGSRETQY
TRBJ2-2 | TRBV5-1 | ASSWGLAGAGELF
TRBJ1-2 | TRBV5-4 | ASNLGQGGYGYT
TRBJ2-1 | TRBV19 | ASRQAGGTYNEQF
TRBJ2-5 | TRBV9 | ASSVAGSVRGETQY
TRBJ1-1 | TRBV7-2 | ASSLFRESEAF